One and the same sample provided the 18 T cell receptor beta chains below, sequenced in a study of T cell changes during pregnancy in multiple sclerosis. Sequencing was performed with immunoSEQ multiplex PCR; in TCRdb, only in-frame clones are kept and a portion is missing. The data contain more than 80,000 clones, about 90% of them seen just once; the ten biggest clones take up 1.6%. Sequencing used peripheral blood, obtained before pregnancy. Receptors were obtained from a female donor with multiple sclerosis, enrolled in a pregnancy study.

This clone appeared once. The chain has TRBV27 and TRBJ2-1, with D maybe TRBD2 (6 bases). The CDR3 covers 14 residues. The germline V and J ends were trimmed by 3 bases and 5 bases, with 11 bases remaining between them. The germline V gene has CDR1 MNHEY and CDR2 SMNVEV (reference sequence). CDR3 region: CASSFAGSDNEQFF. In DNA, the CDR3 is TGTGCCAGCAGTTTCGCGGGGTCAGACAATGAGCAGTTCTTC.

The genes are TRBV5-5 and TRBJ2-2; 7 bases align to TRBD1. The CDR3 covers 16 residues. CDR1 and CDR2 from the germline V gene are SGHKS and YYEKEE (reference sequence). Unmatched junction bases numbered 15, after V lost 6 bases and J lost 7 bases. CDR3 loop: CASNLRPGQIVGELFF. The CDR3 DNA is TGTGCCAGCAACCTTCGTCCGGGACAGATTGTCGGGGAGCTGTTTTTT.

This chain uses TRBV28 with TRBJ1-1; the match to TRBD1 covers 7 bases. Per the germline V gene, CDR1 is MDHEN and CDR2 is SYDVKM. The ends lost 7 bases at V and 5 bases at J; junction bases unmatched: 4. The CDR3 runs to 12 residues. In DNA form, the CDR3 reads TGTGCCAGCACTCCAGGGGGAACTGAAGCTTTCTTT. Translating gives CASTPGGTEAFF.

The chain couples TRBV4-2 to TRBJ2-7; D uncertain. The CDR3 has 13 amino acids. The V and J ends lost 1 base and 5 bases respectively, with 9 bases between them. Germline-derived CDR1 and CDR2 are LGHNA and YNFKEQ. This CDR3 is CASSQVLRDEQYF. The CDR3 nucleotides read TGTGCCAGCAGCCAAGTGCTTCGGGACGAGCAGTACTTC.

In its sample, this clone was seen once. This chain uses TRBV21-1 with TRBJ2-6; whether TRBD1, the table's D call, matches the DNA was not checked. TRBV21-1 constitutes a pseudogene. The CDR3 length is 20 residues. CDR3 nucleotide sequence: TGTGCCAGCAGCACTCGGACGGGGGACAGGGAGGGGGCTGATGCCAACGTCCTGACTTTC. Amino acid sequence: CASSTRTGDREGADANVLTF.

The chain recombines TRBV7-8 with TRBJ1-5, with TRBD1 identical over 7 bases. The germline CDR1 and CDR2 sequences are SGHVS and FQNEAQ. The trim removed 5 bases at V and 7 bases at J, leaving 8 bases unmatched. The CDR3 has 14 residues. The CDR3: CASSLDRARQPQHF. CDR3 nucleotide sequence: TGTGCCAGCAGCCTAGACAGGGCGCGGCAGCCCCAGCATTTT.

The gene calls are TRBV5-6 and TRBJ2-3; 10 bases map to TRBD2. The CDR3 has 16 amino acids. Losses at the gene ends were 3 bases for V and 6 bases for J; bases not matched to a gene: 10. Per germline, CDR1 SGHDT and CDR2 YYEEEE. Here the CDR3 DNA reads TGTGCCAGCAGCTGGGTAGCGGGAGGCGGTTTTGATACGCAGTATTTT. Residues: CASSWVAGGGFDTQYF. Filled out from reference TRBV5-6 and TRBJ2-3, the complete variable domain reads DAGVTQSPTHLIKTRGQQVTLRCSPKSGHDTVSWYQQALGQGPQFIFQYYEEEERQRGNFPDRFSGHQFPNYSSELNVNALLLGDSALYLCASSWVAGGGFDTQYFGPGTRLTVL.

CDR3 loop: CASRPSGRSYNEQFF. The CDR3 DNA reads as TGTGCCAGCAGACCTAGCGGGAGATCCTACAATGAGCAGTTCTTC. The gene calls are TRBV6-1 and TRBJ2-1; TRBD2 agrees at 10 bases. CDR1 is MNHNS, CDR2 SASEGT, per germline. The CDR3 has 15 residues. V was clipped by 6 bases and J by 1 base; unmatched bases: 3.

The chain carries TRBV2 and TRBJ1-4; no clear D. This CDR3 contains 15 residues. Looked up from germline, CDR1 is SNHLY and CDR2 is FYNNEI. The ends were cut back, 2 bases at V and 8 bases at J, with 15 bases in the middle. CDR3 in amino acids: CASSESGWFGEKLFF. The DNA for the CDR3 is TGTGCCAGCAGTGAATCGGGGTGGTTTGGGGAAAAACTGTTTTTT.

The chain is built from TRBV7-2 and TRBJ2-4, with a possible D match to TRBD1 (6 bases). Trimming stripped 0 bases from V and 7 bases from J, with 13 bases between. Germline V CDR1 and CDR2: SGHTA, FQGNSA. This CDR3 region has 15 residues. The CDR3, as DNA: TGTGCCAGCAGCTTAGCCCCAGGGGCGGTGAACATTCAGTACTTC. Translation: CASSLAPGAVNIQYF.

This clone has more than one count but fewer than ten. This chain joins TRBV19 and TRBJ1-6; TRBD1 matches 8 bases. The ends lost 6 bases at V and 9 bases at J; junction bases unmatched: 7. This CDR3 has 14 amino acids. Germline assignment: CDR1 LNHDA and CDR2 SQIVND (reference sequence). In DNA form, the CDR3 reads TGTGCCAGTAGGCCGGGACAGGACGTTTCACCCCTCCACTTT. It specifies CASRPGQDVSPLHF.

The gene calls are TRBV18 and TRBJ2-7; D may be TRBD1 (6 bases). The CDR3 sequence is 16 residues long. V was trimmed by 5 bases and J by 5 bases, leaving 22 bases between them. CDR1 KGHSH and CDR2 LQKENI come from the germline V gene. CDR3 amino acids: CASSSSARARGDEQYF. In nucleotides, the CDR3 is TGTGCCAGCTCATCCTCCGCCCGGGCCAGGGGAGACGAGCAGTACTTC. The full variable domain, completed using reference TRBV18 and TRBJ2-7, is NAGVMQNPRHLVRRRGQEARLRCSPMKGHSHVYWYRQLPEEGLKFMVYLQKENIIDESGMPKERFSAEFPKEGPSILRIQQVVRGDSAAYFCASSSSARARGDEQYFGPGTRLTVT.

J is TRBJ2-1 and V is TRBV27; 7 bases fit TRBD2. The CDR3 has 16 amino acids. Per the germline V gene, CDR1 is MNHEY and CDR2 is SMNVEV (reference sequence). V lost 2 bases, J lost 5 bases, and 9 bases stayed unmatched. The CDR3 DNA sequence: TGTGCCAGCAGTTTAGAGAGGCTAGCGGCTAACAATGAGCAGTTCTTC. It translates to CASSLERLAANNEQFF.

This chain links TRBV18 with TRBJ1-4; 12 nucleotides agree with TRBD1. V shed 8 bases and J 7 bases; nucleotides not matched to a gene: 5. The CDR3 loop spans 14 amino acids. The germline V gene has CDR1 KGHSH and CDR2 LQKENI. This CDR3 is CASRGQGASEKLFF. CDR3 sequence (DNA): TGTGCCAGCCGGGGACAGGGGGCGAGTGAAAAACTGTTTTTT.

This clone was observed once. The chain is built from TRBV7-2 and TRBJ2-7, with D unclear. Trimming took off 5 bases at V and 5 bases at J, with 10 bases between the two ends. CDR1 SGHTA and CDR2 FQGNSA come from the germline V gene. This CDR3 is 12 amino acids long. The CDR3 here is CASSPNIDEQYF. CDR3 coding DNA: TGTGCCAGCAGCCCGAACATTGACGAGCAGTACTTC.

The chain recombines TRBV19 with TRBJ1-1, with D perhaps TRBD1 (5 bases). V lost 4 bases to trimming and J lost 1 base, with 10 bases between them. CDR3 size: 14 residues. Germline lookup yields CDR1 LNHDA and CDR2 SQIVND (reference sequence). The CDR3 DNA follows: TGTGCCAGTAGTACACAGGTAACGAACACTGAAGCTTTCTTT. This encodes CASSTQVTNTEAFF.

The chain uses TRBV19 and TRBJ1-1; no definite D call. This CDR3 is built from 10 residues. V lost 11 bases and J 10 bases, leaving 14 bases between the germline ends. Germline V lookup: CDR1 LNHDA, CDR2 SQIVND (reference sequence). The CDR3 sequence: CAAGQAGAFF. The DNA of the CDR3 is TGTGCCGCTGGGCAGGCAGGAGCTTTCTTT.

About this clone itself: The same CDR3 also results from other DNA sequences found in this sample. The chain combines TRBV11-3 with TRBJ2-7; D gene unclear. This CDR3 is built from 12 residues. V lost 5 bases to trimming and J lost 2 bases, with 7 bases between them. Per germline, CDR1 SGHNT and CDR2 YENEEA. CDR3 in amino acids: CASSLDTYEQYF. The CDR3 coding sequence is TGTGCCAGCAGCCTCGACACCTACGAGCAGTACTTC.